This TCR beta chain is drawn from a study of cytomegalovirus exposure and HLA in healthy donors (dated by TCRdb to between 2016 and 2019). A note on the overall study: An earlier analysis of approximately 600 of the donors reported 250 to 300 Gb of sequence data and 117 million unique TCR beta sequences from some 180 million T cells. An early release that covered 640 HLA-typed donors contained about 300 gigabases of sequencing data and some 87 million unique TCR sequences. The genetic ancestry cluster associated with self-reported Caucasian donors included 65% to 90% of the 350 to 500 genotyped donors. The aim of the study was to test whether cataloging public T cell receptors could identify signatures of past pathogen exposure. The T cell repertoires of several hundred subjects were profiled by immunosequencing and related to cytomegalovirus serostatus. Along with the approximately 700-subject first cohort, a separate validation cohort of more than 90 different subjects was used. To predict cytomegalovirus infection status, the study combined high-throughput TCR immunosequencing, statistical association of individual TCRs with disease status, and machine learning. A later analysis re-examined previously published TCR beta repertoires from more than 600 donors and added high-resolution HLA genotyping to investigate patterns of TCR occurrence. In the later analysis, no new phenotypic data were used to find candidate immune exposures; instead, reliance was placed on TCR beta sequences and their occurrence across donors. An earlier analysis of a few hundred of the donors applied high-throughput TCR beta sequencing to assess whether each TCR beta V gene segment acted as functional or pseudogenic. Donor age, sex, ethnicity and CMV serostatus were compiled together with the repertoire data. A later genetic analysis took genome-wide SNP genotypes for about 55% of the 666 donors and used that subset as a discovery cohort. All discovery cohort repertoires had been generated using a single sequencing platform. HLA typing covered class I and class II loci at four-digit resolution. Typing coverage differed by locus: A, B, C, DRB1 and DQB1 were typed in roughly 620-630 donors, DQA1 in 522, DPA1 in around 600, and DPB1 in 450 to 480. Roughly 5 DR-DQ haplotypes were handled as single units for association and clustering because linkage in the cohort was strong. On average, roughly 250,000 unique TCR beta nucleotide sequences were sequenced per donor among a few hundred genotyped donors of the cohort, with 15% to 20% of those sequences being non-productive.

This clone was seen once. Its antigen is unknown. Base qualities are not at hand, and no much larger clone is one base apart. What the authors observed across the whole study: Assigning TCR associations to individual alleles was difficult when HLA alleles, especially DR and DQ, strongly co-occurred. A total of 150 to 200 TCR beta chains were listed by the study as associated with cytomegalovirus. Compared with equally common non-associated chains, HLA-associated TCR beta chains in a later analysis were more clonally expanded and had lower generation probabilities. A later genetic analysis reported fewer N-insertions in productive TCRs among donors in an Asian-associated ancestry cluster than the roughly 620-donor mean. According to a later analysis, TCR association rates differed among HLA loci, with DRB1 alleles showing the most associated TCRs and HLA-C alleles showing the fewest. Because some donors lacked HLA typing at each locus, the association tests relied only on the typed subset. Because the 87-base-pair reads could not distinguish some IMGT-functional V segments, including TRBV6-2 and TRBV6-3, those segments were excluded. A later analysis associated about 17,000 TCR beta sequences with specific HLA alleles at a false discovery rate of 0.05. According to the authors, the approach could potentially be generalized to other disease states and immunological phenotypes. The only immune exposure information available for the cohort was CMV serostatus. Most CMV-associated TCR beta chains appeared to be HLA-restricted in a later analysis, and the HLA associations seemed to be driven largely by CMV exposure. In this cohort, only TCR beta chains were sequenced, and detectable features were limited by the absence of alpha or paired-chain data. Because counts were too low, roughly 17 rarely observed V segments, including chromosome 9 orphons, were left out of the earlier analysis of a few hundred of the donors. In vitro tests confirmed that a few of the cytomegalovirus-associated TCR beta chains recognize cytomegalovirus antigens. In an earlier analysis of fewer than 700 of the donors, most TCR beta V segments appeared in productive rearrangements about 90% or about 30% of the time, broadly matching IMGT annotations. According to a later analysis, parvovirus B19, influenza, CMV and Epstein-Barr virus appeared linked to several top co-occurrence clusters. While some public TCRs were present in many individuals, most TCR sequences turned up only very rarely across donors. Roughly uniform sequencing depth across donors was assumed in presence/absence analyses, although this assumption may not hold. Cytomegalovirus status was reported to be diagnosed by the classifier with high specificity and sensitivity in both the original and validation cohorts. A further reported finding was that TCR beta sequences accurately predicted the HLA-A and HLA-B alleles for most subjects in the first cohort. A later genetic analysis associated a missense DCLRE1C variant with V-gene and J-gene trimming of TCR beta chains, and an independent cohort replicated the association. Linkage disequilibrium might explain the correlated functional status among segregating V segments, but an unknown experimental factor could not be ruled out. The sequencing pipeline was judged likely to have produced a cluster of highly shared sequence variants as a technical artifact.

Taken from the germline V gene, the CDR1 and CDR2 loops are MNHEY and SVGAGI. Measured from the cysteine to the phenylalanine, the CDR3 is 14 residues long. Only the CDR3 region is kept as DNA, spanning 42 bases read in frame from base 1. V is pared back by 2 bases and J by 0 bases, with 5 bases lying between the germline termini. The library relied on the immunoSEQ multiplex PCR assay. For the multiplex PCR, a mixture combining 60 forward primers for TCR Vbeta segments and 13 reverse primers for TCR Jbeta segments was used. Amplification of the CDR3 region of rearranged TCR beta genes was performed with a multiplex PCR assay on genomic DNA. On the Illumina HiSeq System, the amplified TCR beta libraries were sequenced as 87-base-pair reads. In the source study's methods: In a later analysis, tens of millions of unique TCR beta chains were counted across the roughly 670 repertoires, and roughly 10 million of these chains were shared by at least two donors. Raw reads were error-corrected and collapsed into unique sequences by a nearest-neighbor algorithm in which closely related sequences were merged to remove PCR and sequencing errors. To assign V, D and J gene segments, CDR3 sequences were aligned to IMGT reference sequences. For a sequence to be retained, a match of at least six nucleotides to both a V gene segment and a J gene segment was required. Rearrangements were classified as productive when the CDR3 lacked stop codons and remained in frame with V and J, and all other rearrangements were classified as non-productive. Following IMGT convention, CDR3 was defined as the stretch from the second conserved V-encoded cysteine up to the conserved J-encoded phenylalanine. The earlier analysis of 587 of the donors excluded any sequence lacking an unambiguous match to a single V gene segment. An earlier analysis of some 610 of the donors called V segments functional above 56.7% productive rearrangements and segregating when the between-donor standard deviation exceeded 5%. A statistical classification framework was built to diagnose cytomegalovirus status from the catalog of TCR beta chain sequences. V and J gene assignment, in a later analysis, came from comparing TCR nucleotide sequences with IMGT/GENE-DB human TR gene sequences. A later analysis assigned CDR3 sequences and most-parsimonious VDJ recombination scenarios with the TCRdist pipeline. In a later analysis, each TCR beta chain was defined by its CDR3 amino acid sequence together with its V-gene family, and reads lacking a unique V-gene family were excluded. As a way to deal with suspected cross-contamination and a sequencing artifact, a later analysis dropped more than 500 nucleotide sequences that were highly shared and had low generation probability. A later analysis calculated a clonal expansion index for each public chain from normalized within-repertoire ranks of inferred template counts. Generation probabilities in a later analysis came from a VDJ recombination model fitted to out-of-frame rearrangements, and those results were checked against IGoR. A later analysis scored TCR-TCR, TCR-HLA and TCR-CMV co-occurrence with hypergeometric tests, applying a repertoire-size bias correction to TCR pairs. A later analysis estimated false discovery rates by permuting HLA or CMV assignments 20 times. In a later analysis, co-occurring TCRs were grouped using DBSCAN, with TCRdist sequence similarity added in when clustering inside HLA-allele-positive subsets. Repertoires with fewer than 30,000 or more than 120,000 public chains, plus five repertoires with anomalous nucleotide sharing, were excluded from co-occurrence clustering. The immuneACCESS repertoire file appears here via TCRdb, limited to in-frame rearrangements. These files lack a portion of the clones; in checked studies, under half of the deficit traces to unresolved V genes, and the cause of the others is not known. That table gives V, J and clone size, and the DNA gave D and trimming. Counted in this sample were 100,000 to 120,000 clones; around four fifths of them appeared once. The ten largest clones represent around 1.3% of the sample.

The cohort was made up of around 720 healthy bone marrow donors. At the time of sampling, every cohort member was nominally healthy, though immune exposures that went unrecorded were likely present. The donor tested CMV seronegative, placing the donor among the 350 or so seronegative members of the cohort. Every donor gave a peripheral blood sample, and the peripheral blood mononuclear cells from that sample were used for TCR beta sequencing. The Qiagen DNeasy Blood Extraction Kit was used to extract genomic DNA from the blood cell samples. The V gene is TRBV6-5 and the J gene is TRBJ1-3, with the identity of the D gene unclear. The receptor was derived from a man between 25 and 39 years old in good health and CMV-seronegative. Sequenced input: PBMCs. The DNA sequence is TGTGCCAGCAGTTACATGAGCTCTGGAAACACCATATATTTT. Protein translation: CASSYMSSGNTIYF.